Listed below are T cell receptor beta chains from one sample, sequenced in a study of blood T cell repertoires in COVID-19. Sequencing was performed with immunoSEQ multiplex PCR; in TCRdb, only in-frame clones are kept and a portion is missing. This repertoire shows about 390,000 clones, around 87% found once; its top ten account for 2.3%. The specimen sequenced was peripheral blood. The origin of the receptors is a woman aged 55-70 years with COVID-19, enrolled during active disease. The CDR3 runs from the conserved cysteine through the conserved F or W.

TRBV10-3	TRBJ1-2	CAISERDRGNYGYTF
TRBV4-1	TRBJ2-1	CASSPDQGTGVNEQFF
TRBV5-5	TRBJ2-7	CASSSGTRTLYEQYF
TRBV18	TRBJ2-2	CASSQGLAENTGELFF
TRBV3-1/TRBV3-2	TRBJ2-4	CASKTGTSGAKNIQYF
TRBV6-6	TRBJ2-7	CASSGDRGDYEQYF
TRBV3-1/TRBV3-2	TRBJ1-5	CASSQASGGGNQPQHF
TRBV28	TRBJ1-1	CASSAAGLGNTEAFF
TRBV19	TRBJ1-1	CASSRGTEAFF
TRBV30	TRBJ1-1	CAWSRNLLNTEAFF
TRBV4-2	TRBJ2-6	CASSQVPGQGSGANVLTF
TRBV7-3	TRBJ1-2	CASSWGGQTPSYGYTF
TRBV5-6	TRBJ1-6	CASSPRLVNSPLHF
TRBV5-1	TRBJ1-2	CASSPDGGGHGYTF
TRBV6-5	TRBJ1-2	CASSYGGRTNYGYTF
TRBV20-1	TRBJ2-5	CSARGTSAHKETQYF
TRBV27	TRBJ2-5	CASSLQWGEETQYF
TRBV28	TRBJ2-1	CASRERQAGEQFF
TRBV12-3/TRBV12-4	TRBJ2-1	CASKRGGSHEQFF
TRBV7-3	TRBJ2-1	CASSLLTSGYNEQFF
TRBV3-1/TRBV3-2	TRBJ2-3	CASSNSGKDTQYF
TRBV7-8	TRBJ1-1	CASTSGVNTEAFF
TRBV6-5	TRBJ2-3	CASSYSWTGSPDTQYF
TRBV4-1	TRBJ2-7	CASSHETSGAHYEQYF
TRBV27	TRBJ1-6	CASSFAPGRGPFSYNSPLHF
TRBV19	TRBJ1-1	CASNSAGEITEAFF
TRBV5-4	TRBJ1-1	CASSTRGATEAFF
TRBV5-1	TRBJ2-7	CASSLEGRGDEQYF
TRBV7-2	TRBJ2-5	CASSPGTSRQETQYF
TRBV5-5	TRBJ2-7	CASSPRPGTGLSYEQYF
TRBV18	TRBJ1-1	CASSSVANTEAFF
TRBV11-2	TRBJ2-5	CASSLARTSGVETQYF
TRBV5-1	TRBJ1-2	CASRDSTNYGYTF
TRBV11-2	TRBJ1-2	CASSRIDSRLFNYGYTF
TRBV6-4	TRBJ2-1	CASSIGRGEYNEQFF
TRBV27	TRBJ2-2	CASSFPDGRNTGELFF
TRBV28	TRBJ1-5	CASSLVRTGPQPQHF
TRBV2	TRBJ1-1	CASRKTTGMNTEAFF
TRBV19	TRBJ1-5	CASSIVSGEGQPQHF
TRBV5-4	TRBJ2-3	CASYRAGGQDTQYF
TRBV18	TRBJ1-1	CASSPLSGNTEAFF
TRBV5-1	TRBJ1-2	CASSVQTGTGYGYTF
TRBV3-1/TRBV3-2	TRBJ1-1	CASSRSPTENTEAFF
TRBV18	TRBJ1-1	CASAAGGRNTEAFF
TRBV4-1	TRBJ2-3	CASSQVPGTSGGARGIRDTQYF
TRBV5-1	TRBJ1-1	CASSLEANTEAFF